The clone carrying this TCR beta chain occurred many times. Its antigen is still unknown. These data belong to a study of T cells in Graves' hyperthyroidism and ophthalmopathy. The investigators amplified TCR beta CDR3 regions from RNA transcripts. Initially, a first-round RT-PCR of the TCR CDR3 employed the HTBI primer set. TCRdb reprocessed the multiplex PCR reads with MiXCR, giving one entry per CDR3 protein. The sample holds more than 500,000 distinct CDR3 sequences, about 43% seen once. Study-wide results and caveats: Among thyroid clonotypes expanded above 0.001, most also appeared in blood.

V lost 3 bases, J lost 6 bases, and 5 bases lay in between. This CDR3 is 12 amino acids long. Looked up from germline, CDR1 is WSHSY and CDR2 is SAAADI. The source of this sequence is an adult woman with Graves' disease, either hyperthyroidism or ophthalmopathy (not recorded which). The V and J genes are TRBV10-2 and TRBJ2-2; D is uncertain. Sequencing was done on a sample of peripheral blood or thyroid tissue (not recorded which). The CDR3 DNA reads TGCGCCAGCAGTGAACGGGCCGGGGAGCTGTTTTTT. It yields the protein CASSERAGELFF.